These 7 T cell receptor beta chains originate from one sample sequenced in a study of naive and memory T cell subsets. Overall study findings and caveats: Possibly reflecting memory cells re-expressing CD45RA, a few larger clonotypes occurred in naive repertoires, especially CD8.

Their antigen targets remain unknown. The beta constant-region primer was an equimolar mix of two oligonucleotides covering TRBC1 and TRBC2. Nested alpha and beta constant-region primers with the SP2 primer drove four PCR rounds on ligated cDNA. TCRdb used MiXCR to reprocess the UMI-ligation and nested PCR reads, holding one entry per CDR3 protein. Counted here are about 90,000 distinct CDR3 sequences, approximately 10% occurring once; the ten biggest clones make up 0.12% to 0.15%. Sequenced input: naive CD4+ T cells from blood. The source of these receptors is a human donor in good health.

V gene TRBV7-9 combines with J gene TRBJ1-3, with 9 nucleotides matching TRBD1. The CDR3 spans 18 residues. V was clipped by 4 bases and J by 0 bases; unmatched bases: 10. Germline loops: CDR1 SEHNR, CDR2 FQNEAQ (reference sequence). CDR3 sequence reads: CASSSEAGTGSSGNTIYF. The CDR3 DNA sequence: TGTGCCAGCAGCTCTGAAGCCGGGACAGGGAGCTCTGGAAACACCATATATTTT.

This clonotype occurred many times. V usage is TRBV28 and J usage is TRBJ2-6; D ambiguous. The CDR3 totals 15 residues. Germline V lookup: CDR1 MDHEN, CDR2 SYDVKM. Trimming removed 0 bases from V and 0 bases from J, with 3 bases in between. In DNA, the CDR3 is TGTGCCAGCAGTTTATGGAACTCTGGGGCCAACGTCCTGACTTTC. As protein: CASSLWNSGANVLTF.

A remark on this clonotype: Possible read error: a much larger clone is one base away. The CDR3 bases are TGTGCCACCAGCAGAAAACGAACCGGGACAGGGGATTCAGATAAGCAGTATTTT. Its protein product is CATSRKRTGTGDSDKQYF. The chain employs TRBV15 and TRBJ2-3; TRBD1 matches at 10 bases. Germline CDR1 reads LNHNV; CDR2 reads YYDKDF (reference sequence). CDR3 length equals 18 residues.

As regards this clonotype: A much larger clone is a single base away; this may be a read error. The V call is TRBV3-1, the J call TRBJ2-1; the D is unclear. The CDR3 has 11 amino acids. Per germline, CDR1 LGHDT and CDR2 YNNKEL (reference sequence). The chain's CDR3 is CASSQRNGQFF. The CDR3 nucleotides are TGTGCCAGCAGCCAACGGAATGGGCAGTTCTTC.

There are many counts of this clonotype. The chain uses TRBV15 and TRBJ2-3; the match to TRBD2 covers 10 bases. The CDR3 extends over 16 amino acids. The V gene's germline CDR1 is LNHNV and CDR2 YYDKDF (reference sequence). J lost 1 base, V lost 4 bases, and 5 bases had no gene match. CDR3 in DNA: TGTGCCACCAGCAACTCCCTAGCGGGAGGCACAGATACGCAGTATTTT. Its translation: CATSNSLAGGTDTQYF.

CDR3 protein: CAWSGNPNQPQHF. The CDR3 DNA reads TGTGCCTGGAGCGGGAACCCAAATCAGCCCCAGCATTTT. The genes are TRBV30 and TRBJ1-5, with no clear D. Trimming pared 3 bases from V and 4 bases from J, leaving 10 bases between. The CDR3 length is 13 residues. CDR1 GTSNPN and CDR2 SVGIG come from the germline V gene (reference sequence).

The sample holds one count of this clonotype. The chain recombines TRBV6-2 or TRBV6-3 with TRBJ1-2, with D possibly TRBD1 on 5 matching bases. V was trimmed by 6 bases and J by 4 bases, leaving 12 bases between them. The CDR3 runs 13 residues. The germline V gene has CDR1 MNHEY and CDR2 SVGEGT. The CDR3: CASRPIDSYGYTF. CDR3 in DNA: TGTGCCAGCAGACCTATAGACAGCTATGGCTACACCTTC.